This record covers a single TCR beta chain. A universal primer site was added by template switching, and unique molecular identifiers were carried by the cDNA. Via MiXCR, TCRdb re-called the 5' RACE reads, giving one row per CDR3 protein. The profile covers under 800,000 distinct CDR3 sequences, with around 21% appearing a single time and approximately 4.5% taken by the ten largest. This entry is derived from a study of identical twins. Germline V gene lookup returns CDR1 DFQATT and CDR2 SNEGSKA (reference sequence). The CDR3 consists of 15 residues. After removal of 5 bases from V and 5 bases from J, the junction contained 8 bases not matched to a gene. The sample also formed part of further work on T cells expressing NK-cell markers. Turning to that study: According to the study, TCR beta repertoires originated from sorted CD3+CD56+NKG2C+, CD3+CD56+NKG2C- and CD3+CD56-NKG2C+ T cells. Eight donors were sequenced, of whom seven were HCMV-seropositive, while the remaining one was HCMV-seronegative. HCMV specificity of the expanded NKG2C+ T cell clones was not established.

Sequencing was performed on PBMCs. The V call is TRBV20-1, the J call TRBJ1-4; TRBD1 matches 10 bases. The sequence derives from a woman between 18 and 30 years old in good health. This chain's CDR3 is CSAHLPGQGNEKLFF. CDR3 coding DNA: TGCAGTGCTCATCTTCCGGGACAGGGGAATGAAAAACTGTTTTTT.